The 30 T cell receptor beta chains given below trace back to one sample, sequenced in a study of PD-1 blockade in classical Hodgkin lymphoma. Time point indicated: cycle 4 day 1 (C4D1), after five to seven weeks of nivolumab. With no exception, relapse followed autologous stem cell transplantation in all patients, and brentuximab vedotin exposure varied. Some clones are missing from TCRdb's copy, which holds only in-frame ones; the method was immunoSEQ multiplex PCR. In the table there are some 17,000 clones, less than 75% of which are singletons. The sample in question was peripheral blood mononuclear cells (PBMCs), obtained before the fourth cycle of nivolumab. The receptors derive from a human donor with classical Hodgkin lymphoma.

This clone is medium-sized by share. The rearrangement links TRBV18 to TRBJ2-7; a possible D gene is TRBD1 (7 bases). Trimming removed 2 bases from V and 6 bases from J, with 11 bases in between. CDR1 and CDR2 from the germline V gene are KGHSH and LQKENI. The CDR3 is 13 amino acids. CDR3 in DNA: TGTGCCAGCTCACCAGTCCAGGGGGGCGAGCAGTACTTC. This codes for CASSPVQGGEQYF.

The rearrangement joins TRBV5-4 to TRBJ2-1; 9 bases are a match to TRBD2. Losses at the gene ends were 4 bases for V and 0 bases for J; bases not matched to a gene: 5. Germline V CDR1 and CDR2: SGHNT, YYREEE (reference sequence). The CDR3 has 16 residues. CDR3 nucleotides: TGTGCCAGCAGCCGTAGCGGGGGTAGCTCCTACAATGAGCAGTTCTTC. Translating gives CASSRSGGSSYNEQFF.

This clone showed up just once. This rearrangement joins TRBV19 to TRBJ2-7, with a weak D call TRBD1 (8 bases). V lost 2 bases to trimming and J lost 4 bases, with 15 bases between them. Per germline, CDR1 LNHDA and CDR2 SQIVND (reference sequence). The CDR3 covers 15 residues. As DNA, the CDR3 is TGTGCCAGTAGTATATTGAGCGGGACAGGATACGAGCAGTACTTC. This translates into CASSILSGTGYEQYF.

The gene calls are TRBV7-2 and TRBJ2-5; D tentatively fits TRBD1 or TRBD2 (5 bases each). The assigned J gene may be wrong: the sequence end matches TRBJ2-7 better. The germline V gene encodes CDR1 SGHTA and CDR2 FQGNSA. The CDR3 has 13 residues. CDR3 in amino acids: CASNPGPFYEQYF. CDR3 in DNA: TGTGCCAGCAACCCGGGACCGTTCTACGAGCAGTACTTC.

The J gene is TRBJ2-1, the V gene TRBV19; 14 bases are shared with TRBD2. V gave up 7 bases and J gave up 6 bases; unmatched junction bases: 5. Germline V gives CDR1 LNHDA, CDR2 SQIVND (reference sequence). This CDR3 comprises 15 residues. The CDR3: CASKGTSGRGNEQFF. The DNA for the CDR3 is TGTGCCAGTAAAGGGACTAGCGGGAGAGGCAATGAGCAGTTCTTC.

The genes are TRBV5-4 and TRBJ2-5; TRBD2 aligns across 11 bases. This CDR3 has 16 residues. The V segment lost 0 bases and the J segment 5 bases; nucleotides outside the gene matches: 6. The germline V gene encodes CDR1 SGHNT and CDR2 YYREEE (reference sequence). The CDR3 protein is CASSLGGLAGEETQYF. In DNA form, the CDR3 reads TGTGCCAGCAGCTTGGGCGGACTAGCGGGCGAGGAGACCCAGTACTTC.

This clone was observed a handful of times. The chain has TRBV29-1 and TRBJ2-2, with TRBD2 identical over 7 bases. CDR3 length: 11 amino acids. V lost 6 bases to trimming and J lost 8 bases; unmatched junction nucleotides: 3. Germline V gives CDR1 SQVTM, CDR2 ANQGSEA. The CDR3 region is CSVTRGGELFF. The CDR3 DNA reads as TGCAGCGTCACGCGGGGGGGGGAGCTGTTTTTT.

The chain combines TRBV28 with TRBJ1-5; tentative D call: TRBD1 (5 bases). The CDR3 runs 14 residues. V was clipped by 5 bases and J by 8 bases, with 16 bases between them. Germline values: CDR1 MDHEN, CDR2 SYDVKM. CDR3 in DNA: TGTGCCAGCAGTGGACCGGGACGGGGAAAGCCCCAGCATTTT. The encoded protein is CASSGPGRGKPQHF.

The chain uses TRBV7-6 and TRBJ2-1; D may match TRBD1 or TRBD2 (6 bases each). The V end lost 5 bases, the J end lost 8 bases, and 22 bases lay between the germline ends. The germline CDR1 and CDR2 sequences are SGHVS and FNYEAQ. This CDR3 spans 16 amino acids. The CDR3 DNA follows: TGTGCCAGCAGCCCCGGGCTCGGGGGCAGGAGGGATGAGCAGTTCTTC. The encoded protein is CASSPGLGGRRDEQFF.

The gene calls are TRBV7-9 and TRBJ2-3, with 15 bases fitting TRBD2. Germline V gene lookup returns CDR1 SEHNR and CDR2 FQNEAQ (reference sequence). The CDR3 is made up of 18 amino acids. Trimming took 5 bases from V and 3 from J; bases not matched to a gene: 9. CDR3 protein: CASSPWTSGRARTDTQYF. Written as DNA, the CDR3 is TGTGCCAGCAGCCCTTGGACTAGCGGGAGGGCCCGAACAGATACGCAGTATTTT.

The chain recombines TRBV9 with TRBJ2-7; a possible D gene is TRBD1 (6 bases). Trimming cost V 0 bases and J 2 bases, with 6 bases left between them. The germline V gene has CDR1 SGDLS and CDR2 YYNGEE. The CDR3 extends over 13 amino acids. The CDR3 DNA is TGTGCCAGCAGCGTAGGGGACACCTACGAGCAGTACTTC. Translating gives CASSVGDTYEQYF.

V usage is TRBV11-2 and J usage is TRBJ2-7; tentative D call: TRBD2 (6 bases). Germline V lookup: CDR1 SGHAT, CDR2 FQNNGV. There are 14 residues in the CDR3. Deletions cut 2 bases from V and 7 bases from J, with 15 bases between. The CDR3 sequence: CASSLKGSAGEQYF. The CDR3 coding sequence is TGTGCCAGCAGCTTAAAGGGGTCTGCGGGAGAGCAGTACTTC.

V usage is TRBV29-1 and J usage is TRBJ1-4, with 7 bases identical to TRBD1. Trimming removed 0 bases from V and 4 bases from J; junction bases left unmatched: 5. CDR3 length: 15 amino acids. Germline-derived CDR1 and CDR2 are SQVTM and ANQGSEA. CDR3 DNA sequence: TGCAGCGTTGAAGATCGGGGACAGATTAATGAAAAACTGTTTTTT. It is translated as CSVEDRGQINEKLFF.

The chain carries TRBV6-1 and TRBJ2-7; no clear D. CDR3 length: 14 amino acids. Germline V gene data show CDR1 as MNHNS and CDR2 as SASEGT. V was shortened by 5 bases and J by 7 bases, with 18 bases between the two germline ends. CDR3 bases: TGTGCCAGCAGTTCACGACACCTGTTGATGGAGCAGTACTTC. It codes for CASSSRHLLMEQYF.

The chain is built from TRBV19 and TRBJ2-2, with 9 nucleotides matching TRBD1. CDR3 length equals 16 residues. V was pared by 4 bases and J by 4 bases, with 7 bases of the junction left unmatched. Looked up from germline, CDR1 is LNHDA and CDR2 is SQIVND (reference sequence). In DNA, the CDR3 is TGTGCCAGTAGTAACCGGACAGGGGACGCCACCGGGGAGCTGTTTTTT. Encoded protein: CASSNRTGDATGELFF. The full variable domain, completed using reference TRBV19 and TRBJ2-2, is DGGITQSPKYLFRKEGQNVTLSCEQNLNHDAMYWYRQDPGQGLRLIYYSQIVNDFQKGDIAEGYSVSREKKESFPLTVTSAQKNPTAFYLCASSNRTGDATGELFFGEGSRLTVL.

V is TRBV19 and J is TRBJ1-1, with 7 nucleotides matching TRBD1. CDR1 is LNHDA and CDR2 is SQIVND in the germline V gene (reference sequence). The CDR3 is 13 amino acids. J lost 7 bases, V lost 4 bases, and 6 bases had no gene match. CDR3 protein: CASSRPGQSEAFF. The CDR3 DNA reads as TGTGCCAGTAGTAGGCCGGGACAGAGTGAAGCTTTCTTT.

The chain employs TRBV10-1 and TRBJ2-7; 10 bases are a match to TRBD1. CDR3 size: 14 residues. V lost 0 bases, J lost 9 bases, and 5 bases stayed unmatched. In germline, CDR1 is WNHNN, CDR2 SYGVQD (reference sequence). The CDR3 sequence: CASSESLTGGGQYF. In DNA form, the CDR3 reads TGCGCCAGCAGTGAGTCCTTGACAGGGGGCGGGCAGTACTTC.

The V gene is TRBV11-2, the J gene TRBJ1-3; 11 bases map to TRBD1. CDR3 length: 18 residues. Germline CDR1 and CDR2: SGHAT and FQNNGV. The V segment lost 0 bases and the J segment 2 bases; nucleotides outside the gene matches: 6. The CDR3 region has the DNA TGTGCCAGCAGCTTAGATCGACTGGGACAGGGGGCTGGAAACACCATATATTTT. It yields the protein CASSLDRLGQGAGNTIYF.

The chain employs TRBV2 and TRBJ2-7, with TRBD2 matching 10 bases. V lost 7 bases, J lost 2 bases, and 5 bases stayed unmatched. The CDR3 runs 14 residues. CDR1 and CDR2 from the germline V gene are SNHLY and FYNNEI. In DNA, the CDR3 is TGTGCCAGCACTACTAGCGGGATTGCCTACGAGCAGTACTTC. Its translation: CASTTSGIAYEQYF.

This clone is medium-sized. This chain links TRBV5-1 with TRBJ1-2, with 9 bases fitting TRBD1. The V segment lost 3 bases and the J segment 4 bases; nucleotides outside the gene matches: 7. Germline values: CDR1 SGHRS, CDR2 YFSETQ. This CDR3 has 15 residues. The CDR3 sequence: CASSYRGRETYGYTF. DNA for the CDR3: TGCGCCAGCAGCTACAGGGGGCGCGAGACCTATGGCTACACCTTC. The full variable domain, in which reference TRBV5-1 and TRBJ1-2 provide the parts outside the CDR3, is KAGVTQTPRYLIKTRGQQVTLSCSPISGHRSVSWYQQTPGQGLQFLFEYFSETQRNKGNFPGRFSGRQFSNSRSEMNVSTLELGDSALYLCASSYRGRETYGYTFGSGTRLTVV.

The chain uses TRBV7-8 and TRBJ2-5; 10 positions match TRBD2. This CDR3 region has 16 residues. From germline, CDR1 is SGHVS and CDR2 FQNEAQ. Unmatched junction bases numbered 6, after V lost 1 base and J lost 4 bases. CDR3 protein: CASSLDRAGGRETQYF. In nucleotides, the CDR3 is TGTGCCAGCAGCTTAGACCGAGCGGGAGGGCGAGAGACCCAGTACTTC.

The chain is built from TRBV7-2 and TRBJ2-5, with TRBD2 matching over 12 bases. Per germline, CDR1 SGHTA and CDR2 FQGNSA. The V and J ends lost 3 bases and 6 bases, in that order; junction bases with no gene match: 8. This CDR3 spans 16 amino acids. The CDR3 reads CASSLVTSGSLKTQYF. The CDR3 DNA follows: TGTGCCAGCAGCTTGGTGACTAGCGGGAGTCTGAAGACCCAGTACTTC.

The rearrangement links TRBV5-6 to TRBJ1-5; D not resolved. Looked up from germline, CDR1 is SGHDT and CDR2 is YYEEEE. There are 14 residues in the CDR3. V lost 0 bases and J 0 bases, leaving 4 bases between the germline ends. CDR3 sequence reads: CASSLGYSNQPQHF. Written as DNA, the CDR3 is TGTGCCAGCAGCTTGGGGTATAGCAATCAGCCCCAGCATTTT.

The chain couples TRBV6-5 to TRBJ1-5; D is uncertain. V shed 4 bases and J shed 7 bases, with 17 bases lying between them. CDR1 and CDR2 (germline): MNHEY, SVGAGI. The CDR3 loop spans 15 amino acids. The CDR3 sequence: CASSFRRVVGQPQHF. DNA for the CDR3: TGTGCCAGCAGTTTTCGGAGGGTTGTTGGACAGCCCCAGCATTTT.

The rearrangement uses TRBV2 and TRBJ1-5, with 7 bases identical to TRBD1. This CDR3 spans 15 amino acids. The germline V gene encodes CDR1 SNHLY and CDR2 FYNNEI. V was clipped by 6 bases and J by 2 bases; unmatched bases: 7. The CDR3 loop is CASRETGDGNQPQHF. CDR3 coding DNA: TGTGCCAGCAGAGAAACAGGGGACGGCAATCAGCCCCAGCATTTT.

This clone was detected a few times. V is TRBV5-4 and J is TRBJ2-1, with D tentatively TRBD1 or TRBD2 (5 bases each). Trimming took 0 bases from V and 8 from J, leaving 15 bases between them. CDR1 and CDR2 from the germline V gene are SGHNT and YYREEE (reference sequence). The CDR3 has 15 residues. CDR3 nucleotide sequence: TGTGCCAGCAGCTTGGTGGGACCACCAGCAGATGAGCAGTTCTTC. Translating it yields CASSLVGPPADEQFF.

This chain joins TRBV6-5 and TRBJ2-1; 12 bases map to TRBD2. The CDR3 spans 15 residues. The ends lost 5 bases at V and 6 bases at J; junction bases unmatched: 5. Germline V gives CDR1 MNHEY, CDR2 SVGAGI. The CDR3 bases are TGTGCCAGCAGTCTACGGGGACTAGCGGGCAATGAGCAGTTCTTC. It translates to CASSLRGLAGNEQFF.

CDR3 sequence (DNA): TGTGCCAGCAGCGCTGGGACTAGCGGGAGGGGCACAGATACGCAGTATTTT. Translation gives CASSAGTSGRGTDTQYF. The V call is TRBV9, the J call TRBJ2-3; 16 nucleotides agree with TRBD2. The germline V gene has CDR1 SGDLS and CDR2 YYNGEE. The trim removed 3 bases at V and 1 base at J, leaving 2 bases unmatched. There are 17 residues in the CDR3.

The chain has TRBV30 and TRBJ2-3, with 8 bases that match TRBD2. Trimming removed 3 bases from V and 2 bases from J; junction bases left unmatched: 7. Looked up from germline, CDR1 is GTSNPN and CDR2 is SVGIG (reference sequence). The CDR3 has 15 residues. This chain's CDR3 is CAWSGTSGFTDTQYF. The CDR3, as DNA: TGTGCCTGGAGCGGAACTAGCGGATTCACAGATACGCAGTATTTT.

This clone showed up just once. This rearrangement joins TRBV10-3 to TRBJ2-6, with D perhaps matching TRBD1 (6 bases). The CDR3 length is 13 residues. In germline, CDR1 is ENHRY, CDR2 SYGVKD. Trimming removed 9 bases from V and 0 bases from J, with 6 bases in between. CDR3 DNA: TGTGCCATGGGGGCCTCTGGGGCCAACGTCCTGACTTTC. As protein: CAMGASGANVLTF.